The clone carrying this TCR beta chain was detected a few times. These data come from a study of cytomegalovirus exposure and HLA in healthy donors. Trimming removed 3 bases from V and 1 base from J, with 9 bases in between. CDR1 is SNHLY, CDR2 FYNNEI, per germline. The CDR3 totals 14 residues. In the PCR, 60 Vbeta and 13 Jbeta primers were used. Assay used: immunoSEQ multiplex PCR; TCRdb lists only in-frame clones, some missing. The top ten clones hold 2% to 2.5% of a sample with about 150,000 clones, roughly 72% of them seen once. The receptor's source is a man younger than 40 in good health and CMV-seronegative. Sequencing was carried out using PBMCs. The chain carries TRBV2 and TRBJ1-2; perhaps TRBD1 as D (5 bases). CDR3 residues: CASSDSQGNYGYTF. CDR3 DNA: TGTGCCAGCAGTGATAGTCAGGGTAACTATGGCTACACCTTC.